These T cell receptor beta chains were read from a single sample in a study of siplizumab effects on memory and regulatory T cells. Libraries were prepared by immunoSEQ multiplex PCR; TCRdb keeps only in-frame clonotypes and omits some of them. The sample lists some 100,000 clones; approximately 94% were seen once. The sequenced sample consisted of Tregs sorted from blood. The receptor set was obtained from a human donor in good health. Each CDR3 is given with its conserved first and last residue. Fields, in order: J gene, V gene, clone size, D gene, CDR3 protein, CDR3 DNA. D genes are given only for firm matches. Clone size appears in some rows only: once, few, many, or a class for an expanded clone.

TRBJ2-3 | TRBV7-9 | - | TRBD2 | CASSLVDRSGIRVDTQYF | TGTGCCAGCAGCTTAGTCGACCGGAGCGGGATCAGGGTAGATACGCAGTATTTT
TRBJ2-2 | TRBV9 | - | - | CASSGYTGELFF | TGTGCCAGCAGCGGTTACACCGGGGAGCTGTTTTTT
TRBJ2-1 | TRBV5-1 | - | - | CASSYIRGRINEQFF | TGCGCCAGCTCATATATTCGGGGAAGGATCAATGAGCAGTTCTTC
TRBJ2-3 | TRBV2 | - | - | CASYSGSRLSTDTQYF | TGTGCCAGCTACTCGGGCTCCAGATTAAGCACAGATACGCAGTATTTT
TRBJ2-2 | TRBV19 | - | TRBD1 | CASSGTVIGELFF | TGTGCCAGTTCCGGGACAGTGATAGGGGAGCTGTTTTTT
TRBJ1-5 | TRBV27 | - | - | CAGNQPQHF | TGTGCCGGGAATCAGCCCCAGCATTTT
TRBJ2-5 | TRBV5-4 | - | TRBD2 | CASSLPGGIMETQYF | TGTGCCAGCAGCCTTCCGGGGGGGATAATGGAGACCCAGTACTTC
TRBJ2-3 | TRBV18 | - | TRBD2 | CASSPLRLAGGKVDTQYF | TGTGCCAGCTCACCACTTCGGCTAGCGGGAGGGAAGGTAGATACGCAGTATTTT
TRBJ1-1 | TRBV6-5 | - | - | CASSFVSGPKNTEAFF | TGTGCCAGCAGTTTCGTCTCGGGACCGAAGAACACTGAAGCTTTCTTT
TRBJ2-1 | TRBV19 | - | - | CASKSSEGYNEQFF | TGTGCCAGTAAATCATCTGAGGGCTACAATGAGCAGTTCTTC
TRBJ1-1 | TRBV18 | few | TRBD1 | CASSGDRADTEAFF | TGTGCCAGCTCGGGCGACAGGGCAGACACTGAAGCTTTCTTT
TRBJ1-5 | TRBV7-2 | - | - | CASSAEMSNQPQHF | TGTGCCAGCAGCGCGGAAATGAGCAATCAGCCCCAGCATTTT
TRBJ1-1 | TRBV20-1 | - | - | CSVKVGTEAFF | TGCAGTGTGAAGGTCGGCACTGAAGCTTTCTTT
TRBJ2-3 | TRBV18 | - | - | CASSPLVADTQYF | TGTGCCAGCTCACCGCTAGTCGCAGATACGCAGTATTTT
TRBJ2-7 | TRBV9 | - | - | CASSPQDRSSYEQYF | TGTGCCAGCAGCCCTCAGGACAGAAGCTCCTACGAGCAGTACTTC
TRBJ2-1 | TRBV7-9 | - | TRBD2 | CASSLWRELGNEQFF | TGTGCCAGCAGCTTATGGCGGGAGTTGGGCAATGAGCAGTTCTTC
TRBJ2-1 | TRBV28 | - | - | CASSLPARDNEQFF | TGTGCCAGCAGTTTGCCAGCGCGAGACAATGAGCAGTTCTTC
TRBJ1-5 | TRBV7-9 | - | - | CASSLDSNQPQHF | TGTGCCAGCAGCTTAGATAGCAATCAGCCCCAGCATTTT
TRBJ1-2 | TRBV18 | - | - | CASSLTGKDGYTF | TGTGCCAGCTCACTGACAGGAAAAGATGGCTACACCTTC
TRBJ1-4 | TRBV7-2 | - | - | CASSPRDGNEKLFF | TGTGCCAGCAGCCCGAGGGATGGAAATGAAAAACTGTTTTTT
TRBJ1-5 | TRBV28 | - | - | CASRMMRGSNQPQHF | TGTGCCAGCAGGATGATGAGGGGGAGCAATCAGCCCCAGCATTTT
TRBJ2-3 | TRBV18 | - | TRBD1 | CASSPPGGTADGTDTQYF | TGTGCCAGCTCACCACCAGGGGGCACAGCCGATGGGACAGATACGCAGTATTTT
TRBJ1-1 | TRBV7-2 | - | - | CASSLQTMNTEAFF | TGTGCCAGCAGCTTACAGACCATGAACACTGAAGCTTTCTTT
TRBJ2-1 | TRBV27 | - | TRBD2 | CASSLAGGLNNEQFF | TGTGCCAGCAGCCTAGCGGGAGGGCTTAACAATGAGCAGTTCTTC
TRBJ2-2 | TRBV6-1 | - | - | CATPISTGELFF | TGTGCCACACCAATTTCCACCGGGGAGCTGTTTTTT
TRBJ1-5 | TRBV18 | - | - | CASSPATNQPQHF | TGTGCCAGCTCACCAGCGACAAATCAGCCCCAGCATTTT